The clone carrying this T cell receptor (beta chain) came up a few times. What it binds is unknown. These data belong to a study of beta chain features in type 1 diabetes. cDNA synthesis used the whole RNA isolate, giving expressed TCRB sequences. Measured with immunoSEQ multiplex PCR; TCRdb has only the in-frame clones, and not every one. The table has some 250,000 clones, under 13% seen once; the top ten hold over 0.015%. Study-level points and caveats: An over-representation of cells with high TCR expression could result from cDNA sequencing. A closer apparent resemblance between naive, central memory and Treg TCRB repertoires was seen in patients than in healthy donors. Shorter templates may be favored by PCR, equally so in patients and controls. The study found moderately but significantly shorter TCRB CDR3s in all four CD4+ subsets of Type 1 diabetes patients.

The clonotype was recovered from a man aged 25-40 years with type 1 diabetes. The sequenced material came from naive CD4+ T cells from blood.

The CDR3 here is CASSFSGEPNTGELFF. The CDR3 DNA sequence: TGTGCCAGCAGCTTTTCCGGGGAACCGAACACCGGGGAGCTGTTTTTT. The genes are TRBV7-3 and TRBJ2-2; a weak D match, TRBD2 (5 bases). Germline assignment: CDR1 SGHTA and CDR2 FQGTGA. Trimming cost V 3 bases and J 0 bases, with 11 bases left between them. The CDR3 runs 16 residues.